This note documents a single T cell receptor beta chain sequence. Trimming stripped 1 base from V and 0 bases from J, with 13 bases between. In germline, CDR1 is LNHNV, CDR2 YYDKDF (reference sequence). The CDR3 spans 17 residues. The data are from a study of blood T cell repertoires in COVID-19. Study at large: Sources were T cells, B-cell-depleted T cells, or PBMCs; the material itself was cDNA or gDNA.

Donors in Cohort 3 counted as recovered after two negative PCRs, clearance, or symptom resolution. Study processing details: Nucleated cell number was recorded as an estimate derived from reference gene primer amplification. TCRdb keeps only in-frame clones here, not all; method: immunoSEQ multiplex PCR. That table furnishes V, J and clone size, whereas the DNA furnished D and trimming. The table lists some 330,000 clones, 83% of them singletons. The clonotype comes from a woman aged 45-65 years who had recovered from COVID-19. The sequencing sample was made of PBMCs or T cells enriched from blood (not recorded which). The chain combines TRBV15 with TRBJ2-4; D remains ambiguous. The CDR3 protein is CATSRVTDSRAKNIQYF. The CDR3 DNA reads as TGTGCCACCAGCAGAGTAACCGACTCCAGAGCCAAAAACATTCAGTACTTC.